What follows is one T cell receptor beta chain and its context. Its target is unknown. These data are taken from a study of graft-versus-host responses after intestinal transplantation. Study information: Recipients received multivisceral, liver-intestinal, or isolated intestinal transplants. Recipients across the board were started on anti-thymocyte globulin induction, then kept on tacrolimus and steroids for two to four years. General study results and limits: Association was observed between peak circulating GvH clone levels and early post-transplant HvG declines. Individuals who had graft-donor T cell macrochimerism had allografts that showed high graft-versus-host to host-versus-graft clonal ratios.

Sequenced by immunoSEQ multiplex PCR; TCRdb stores in-frame clones only, minus some. The table includes 90,000 to 120,000 clones, roughly nine tenths detected once. The origin of this receptor is a human donor who received an intestinal transplant. The material was unstimulated CD4+ T cells sorted from spleen or lymph node cells, obtained before intestinal transplant.

The CDR3 protein is CASSPRTANTGELFF. The DNA of the CDR3 is TGTGCCAGCAGTCCCCGGACAGCGAACACCGGGGAGCTGTTTTTT. The rearrangement uses TRBV6-5 and TRBJ2-2; TRBD1 is a possible D gene (6 bases). The V and J ends lost 5 bases and 0 bases respectively, with 10 bases between them. CDR3 length: 15 residues. Germline V gives CDR1 MNHEY, CDR2 SVGAGI.